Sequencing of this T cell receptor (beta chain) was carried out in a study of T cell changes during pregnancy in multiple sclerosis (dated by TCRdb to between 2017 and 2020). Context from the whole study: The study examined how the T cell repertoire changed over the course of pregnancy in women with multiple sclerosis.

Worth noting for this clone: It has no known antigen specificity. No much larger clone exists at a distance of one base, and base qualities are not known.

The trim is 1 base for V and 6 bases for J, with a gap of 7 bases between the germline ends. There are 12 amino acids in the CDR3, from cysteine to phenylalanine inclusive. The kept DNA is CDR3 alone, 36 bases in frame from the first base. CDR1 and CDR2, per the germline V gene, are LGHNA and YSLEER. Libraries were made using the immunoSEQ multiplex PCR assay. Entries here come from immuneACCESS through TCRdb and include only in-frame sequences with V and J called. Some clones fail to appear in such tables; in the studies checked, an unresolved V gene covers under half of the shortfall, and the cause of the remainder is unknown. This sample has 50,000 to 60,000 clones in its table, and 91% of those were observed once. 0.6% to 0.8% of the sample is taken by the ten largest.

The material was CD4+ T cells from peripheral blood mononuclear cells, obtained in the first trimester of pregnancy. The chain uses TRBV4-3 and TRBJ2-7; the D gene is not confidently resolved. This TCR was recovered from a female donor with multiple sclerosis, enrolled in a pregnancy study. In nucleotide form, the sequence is TGCGCCAGCAGCCAAGTCCCGGGCGAGCAGTACTTC. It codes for CASSQVPGEQYF.